One sample yielded the 9 T cell receptor beta chains listed below, sequenced in a study of T cells in Graves' hyperthyroidism and ophthalmopathy. The investigators amplified TCR beta CDR3 regions from RNA transcripts. Primed by the HTBI set, a first-round RT-PCR was run on the TCR CDR3. TCRdb re-derived calls from the multiplex PCR reads in MiXCR, one entry per CDR3 protein. The sample yields approximately 520,000 distinct CDR3 sequences, roughly 25% seen once. The sample consisted of blood. These receptors were obtained from a young woman with Graves' ophthalmopathy.

The sample holds a few counts of this clonotype. The chain employs TRBV3-1 and TRBJ2-5; D possibly corresponds to TRBD1 (5 bases). There are 16 residues in the CDR3. The V gene lost 3 bases and the J gene lost 2 bases, with 16 bases spanning the gap. CDR1 is LGHDT, CDR2 YNNKEL, per germline (reference sequence). The CDR3 region has the DNA TGTGCCAGCAGCCAGAACGAGACAGACATTCAAGAGACCCAGTACTTC. Its protein product is CASSQNETDIQETQYF.

This clonotype was seen ten or more times. This chain uses TRBV20-1 with TRBJ2-2, with 7 positions matching TRBD1. This CDR3 comprises 15 residues. Germline CDR1 DFQATT, CDR2 SNEGSKA (reference sequence). V gave up 3 bases and J gave up 3 bases; unmatched junction bases: 7. DNA for the CDR3: TGCAGTGCTAGTTCTAGACAGGGATACACCGGGGAGCTGTTTTTT. Its translation is CSASSRQGYTGELFF.

The genes are TRBV7-8 and TRBJ2-5, with D maybe TRBD2 (7 bases). CDR1 is SGHVS, CDR2 FQNEAQ, per germline. The CDR3 extends over 15 amino acids. The germline V and J ends were trimmed by 1 base and 5 bases, with 14 bases remaining between them. The CDR3 nucleotides read TGTGCCAGCAGCTTAGAACCGGGGAGGGGGGAGACCCAGTACTTC. Amino acid sequence: CASSLEPGRGETQYF.

This clonotype was counted many times. The chain recombines TRBV4-1 with TRBJ1-5; 7 bases match TRBD1. The germline CDR1 and CDR2 sequences are MGHRA and YSYEKL. Trimming cost V 5 bases and J 7 bases; bases outside gene matches: 14. The CDR3 is made up of 16 amino acids. The CDR3 reads CASSAPYRGKEQPQHF. DNA of the CDR3: TGCGCCAGCAGCGCACCCTACAGGGGAAAGGAGCAGCCCCAGCATTTT.

This clonotype was found many times. The chain couples TRBV15 to TRBJ1-1; 8 nucleotides align to TRBD1. This CDR3 comprises 14 residues. The germline gives CDR1 LNHNV, CDR2 YYDKDF (reference sequence). V gave up 4 bases and J gave up 5 bases; unmatched junction bases: 6. CDR3 sequence: CATSMDRADTEAFF. The CDR3 DNA reads TGTGCCACCAGCATGGACAGGGCGGATACTGAAGCTTTCTTT.

This clonotype appeared many times. The chain has TRBV27 and TRBJ1-2, with TRBD1 identical over 8 bases. The CDR3 is 16 residues long. With V trimmed by 4 bases and J by 6 bases, 13 bases remained unmatched. From germline, CDR1 is MNHEY and CDR2 SMNVEV (reference sequence). In DNA form, the CDR3 reads TGTGCCAGCAGTTCCATAAGGACAGGGAGAACCAATGGCTACACCTTC. Protein product: CASSSIRTGRTNGYTF.

V and J are TRBV29-1 and TRBJ2-5; D call uncertain. The CDR3 has 10 residues. The germline CDR1 and CDR2 sequences are SQVTM and ANQGSEA. Trimming left V 4 bases short and J 5 bases short, with 5 bases between. The CDR3 sequence is CSVGRETQYF. CDR3 bases: TGCAGCGTTGGGCGGGAGACCCAGTACTTC.

This clonotype was seen repeatedly, ten times or more. The chain carries TRBV27 and TRBJ2-5; D not resolved. V lost 0 bases and J lost 1, with 12 bases in between. This CDR3 spans 16 amino acids. Per the germline V gene, CDR1 is MNHEY and CDR2 is SMNVEV (reference sequence). CDR3: CASSLSAYDLQETQYF. CDR3 sequence (DNA): TGTGCCAGCAGTTTATCAGCCTACGACCTCCAAGAGACCCAGTACTTC.

This clonotype was recorded many times. This chain uses TRBV6-1 with TRBJ2-2; D remains unclear. This CDR3 contains 14 residues. V was shortened by 5 bases and J by 1 base, with 8 bases between the two germline ends. Germline V gene lookup returns CDR1 MNHNS and CDR2 SASEGT. The CDR3 loop is CASSHLMNTGELFF. As DNA, the CDR3 is TGTGCCAGCAGTCATCTTATGAACACCGGGGAGCTGTTTTTT.